This TCR beta chain is drawn from a study of T-cell memory formation after mild COVID-19 listed by TCRdb under 2021. Context from the whole study: Most TCR sequence clusters were specific to one of the two donors. Longitudinal TCRalpha and TCRbeta repertoire sequencing tracked T-cell clones expanding and contracting after mild COVID-19 in two donors. Two young, previously healthy adult volunteers, one female and one male, were included in the cohort. On the study overall, not on this receptor specifically: The study covered only two mild cases, and larger cohorts including severe cases with pre-infection samples were considered necessary. Clones contracting from day 15 to 85 had balanced CD4/CD8 phenotypes, while a second wave expanding from day 15 to 37 was biased towards CD4+. Some responding clones were detected in pre-infection memory, which suggested that pre-existing cross-reactive memory T cells had joined the SARS-CoV-2 response. SARS-CoV-2 specificity was not confirmed for the second-wave clones peaking on day 37. Contracting CD4+ clones were found mainly in CM and EM memory subsets, while CD8+ clones were enriched in EMRA.

V is pruned by 6 bases and J by 2 bases, leaving 6 bases of the junction without a gene match. The CDR3 covers 14 residues, taking in both the cysteine and the phenylalanine. Just CDR3 DNA is preserved here, 42 bases in frame from base 1. Reading the germline V gene (reference sequence) gives CDR1 SEHNR and CDR2 FQNEAQ. The sequencing machine was an Illumina NovaSeq 6000. TCRalpha and TCRbeta cDNA libraries were constructed by 5'RACE with constant-segment primers, with sample barcodes and unique molecular identifiers being introduced. RNA was extracted from every sample with Trizol reagent. Library amplification was performed in two PCR steps, and a second sample barcode and Illumina TruSeq adapters were introduced in the second step. Libraries were sequenced on an Illumina NovaSeq with 2 x 150 bp paired-end reads. On the study's bioinformatics: Demultiplexing of reads and collapsing into UMI-guided consensus sequences were performed with migec v1.2.7. Using mixcr v2.1.11, the UMI consensuses were aligned to TRA and TRB V and J templates and assembled into clonotypes. A clonotype was counted as expanded or contracted only if both edgeR and NoisET called the change significant, with noise models trained on biological replicates. For edgeR calls, a false discovery rate-adjusted p below 0.01 and a log2 fold-change threshold of 1 were applied. As an exploratory analysis of dynamics, max-normalized trajectories of the 1000 most abundant clonotypes were examined by PCA with hierarchical clustering. Separately sequenced CD4+ and CD8+ repertoires were used to assign the CD4 or CD8 phenotype of responding clones. TCRdb reprocessed the public reads (quality trimming at Q25 with fastp, clone calling with MiXCR) and kept in-frame beta chains. When rows share a CDR3 protein, they turn into one entry using the most common DNA and genes. TCRdb, not the original authors, processed these V and J calls. The sample table shows roughly 400,000 distinct CDR3 sequences, and about 16% are seen once. The ten largest make up around a fifth of the sample.

Ficoll-Paque density gradient centrifugation was the method used to isolate PBMCs. This clonotype has just a few counts. The antigen it binds to is not known. The record has no base qualities; no much larger clone is one base away. The sequence links TRBV7-9 to TRBJ2-5; TRBD1 fits 7 bases in the junction. This receptor was taken from a man aged 18-30 years who had mild COVID-19 (a few samples of this study predate the infection). The sample titles of this study are shuffled in the database, so cell type and time point are left out; the donor was told from shared clones. Sequenced sample: PBMCs or a T cell subset sorted from them (not recorded which). The CDR3 is CASRHDRVQETQYF. The DNA reads as follows: TGTGCCAGCAGACACGACAGGGTTCAAGAGACCCAGTACTTC. With the portions outside the CDR3 filled from the reference TRBV7-9 and TRBJ2-5 genes, the complete variable region becomes DTGVSQNPRHKITKRGQNVTFRCDPISEHNRLYWYRQTLGQGPEFLTYFQNEAQLEKSRLLSDRFSAERPKGSFSTLEIQRTEQGDSAMYLCASRHDRVQETQYFGPGTRLLVL.